One sample yielded the 30 T cell receptor beta chains listed below, sequenced in a study of tumor and adjacent non-tumor tissue in lung cancer. TCRbeta libraries were built with three rounds of nested PCR, modified from ARM-PCR. A single record per CDR3 protein comes from TCRdb applying MiXCR to the multiplex PCR reads. The table records about 80,000 distinct CDR3 sequences, under 70% of them present only once. No cell sorting was done before RNA was extracted from the tissue. Material for sequencing was lung tumor tissue. The receptors here all came from a woman between 70 and 85 years old with non-small cell lung cancer.

Regarding this clonotype: At one end, the junction sequence differs from germline, possibly due to a read error. The J gene is TRBJ2-1, the V gene TRBV29-1; 7 bases match TRBD2. The CDR3 is 15 residues long. Germline assignment: CDR1 SQVTM and CDR2 ANQGSEA. The CDR3 is CSVEDRLAADNDQFF. In nucleotides, the CDR3 is TGCAGCGTTGAAGATAGGCTAGCGGCCGACAATGATCAGTTCTTC.

As for this clonotype: One end of the junction fails to match germline, which may point to a read error. V is TRBV5-1 and J is TRBJ2-1; D assignment may be TRBD1 or TRBD2 (5 bases each). The germline gives CDR1 SGHRS, CDR2 YFSETQ. This CDR3 contains 16 residues. The CDR3 sequence: CASSFEGPSSFNEQFF. CDR3 DNA: TGCGCCAGCAGCTTTGAGGGGCCTAGCTCCTTCAATGAGCAGTTCTTC.

In its sample, this clonotype was seen a few times. A clone one base away is much larger, so this may be a read error. The chain employs TRBV7-8 and TRBJ2-7, with a weak D call TRBD2 (6 bases). This CDR3 contains 15 residues. Per germline, CDR1 SGHVS and CDR2 FQNEAQ. DNA of the CDR3: TGTGCCAGCAGCTTAGGGTCCGGGGGTCGGTACGAGGAGTACTTC. This gives the protein CASSLGSGGRYEEYF.

The V and J genes are TRBV4-1 and TRBJ2-7; D is uncertain. In germline, CDR1 is MGHRA, CDR2 YSYEKL. This CDR3 spans 15 amino acids. The germline V and J ends were trimmed by 2 bases and 1 base, with 12 bases remaining between them. The CDR3 sequence is CASSQNLDGSYEQYF. CDR3 sequence (DNA): TGCGCCAGCAGCCAAAACCTGGATGGATCCTACGAGCAGTACTTC.

Turning to this clonotype: Likely a read error: the CDR3 ends without its conserved phenylalanine or tryptophan. Because the CDR3's place on the DNA is in doubt, the DNA is left out and the CDR3 is given as listed by TCRdb. V gene TRBV12-3 or TRBV12-4 combines with J gene TRBJ1-2. 12 amino acids form the CDR3, both terminal residues included. The CDR3 sequence is CASSLAAYVYTL.

Concerning this clonotype itself: Sequence at one end of the junction differs from germline and may be a read error. V usage is TRBV5-6 and J usage is TRBJ2-7, with 10 bases matching TRBD2. Germline CDR1 is SGHDT and CDR2 is YYEEEE. CDR3 size: 16 residues. The CDR3 nucleotides read TGTGTCAGCAGCCCGGCCGGGACTAGCGACACCTATGAGCAGTACTTC. Translation gives CVSSPAGTSDTYEQYF.

V is TRBV7-3 and J is TRBJ2-3; D may match TRBD1 or TRBD2 (6 bases each). Trimming pared 2 bases from V and 2 bases from J, leaving 11 bases between. In germline, CDR1 is SGHTA, CDR2 FQGTGA. The CDR3 totals 15 residues. The CDR3 DNA sequence: TGTGCCAGCAGCTTAGGGGGGCTAGCCACAGATACGCAGTATTTT. Translation gives CASSLGGLATDTQYF.

This clonotype was seen repeatedly, ten times or more. The chain recombines TRBV6-5 with TRBJ1-2; possible D gene TRBD1, 5 bases. Germline V gene sequence: CDR1 MNHEY, CDR2 SVGAGI. The CDR3 spans 13 residues. V dropped 2 bases and J dropped 8 bases, with 12 bases sitting between them. The CDR3 sequence: CASSYLSTAGYTF. The CDR3 DNA is TGTGCCAGCAGTTACCTCTCGACAGCCGGCTACACCTTC.

This clonotype was found many times. V usage is TRBV20-1 and J usage is TRBJ2-3, with D perhaps assigned TRBD1 or TRBD2 (5 bases each). This CDR3 contains 16 residues. V was cut by 8 bases and J by 10 bases, with 31 bases left in between. Germline-derived CDR1 and CDR2 are DFQATT and SNEGSKA (reference sequence). The CDR3 coding sequence is TGCAGTACCATCCCCTGGGACGCTTATGTTGGCAACGCGCAGTATTTT. It specifies CSTIPWDAYVGNAQYF.

Here the CDR3 reads CASSTRAENTEAFF. The CDR3 DNA follows: TGCGCCAGCAGCACTAGGGCAGAGAACACTGAAGCTTTCTTT. The chain combines TRBV4-1 with TRBJ1-1; D unclear. Trimming left V 5 bases short and J 1 base short, with 11 bases between. Germline-derived CDR1 and CDR2 are MGHRA and YSYEKL. This CDR3 is built from 14 residues.

The chain carries TRBV29-1 and TRBJ2-2; D ambiguous. Germline lookup yields CDR1 SQVTM and CDR2 ANQGSEA. This CDR3 contains 11 residues. The V end lost 4 bases, the J end lost 6 bases, and 6 bases lay between the germline ends. In nucleotides, the CDR3 is TGCAGCGTTGCGGATGCCGGGGAGCTGTTTTTT. It yields the protein CSVADAGELFF.

The V and J genes are TRBV24-1 and TRBJ2-5; D is perhaps TRBD2 (6 bases). Germline CDR1 is KGHDR and CDR2 is SFDVKD. CDR3 length: 16 residues. This CDR3 reads CDTSESRELMQETQYF. The CDR3 DNA reads as TGTGACACTAGTGAAAGCCGGGAGCTGATGCAGGAGACCCAGTACTTC.

A word on this clonotype: One end of the junction varies from germline; a read error may be responsible. The gene calls are TRBV10-3 and TRBJ1-6; perhaps TRBD1 as D (5 bases). The germline V gene encodes CDR1 ENHRY and CDR2 SYGVKD. The CDR3 totals 18 residues. DNA for the CDR3: TGTGCCGTCAGTGAGCATTACCAGACAGTTTCCATGGTATCACCCCTCCACTTT. Protein sequence: CAVSEHYQTVSMVSPLHF.

Ten or more counts support this clonotype. The rearrangement joins TRBV5-4 to TRBJ1-3, with D hard to call. The germline V gene has CDR1 SGHNT and CDR2 YYREEE (reference sequence). The CDR3 runs 14 residues. V dropped 4 bases and J dropped 6 bases, with 14 bases sitting between them. This chain's CDR3 is CASSIGRNENTIYF. The CDR3 DNA is TGTGCCAGCAGCATTGGACGGAACGAAAACACCATATATTTT.

The chain employs TRBV2 and TRBJ2-1, with D perhaps TRBD2 (5 bases). CDR1 and CDR2 (germline): SNHLY, FYNNEI. This CDR3 is built from 15 residues. V lost 6 bases and J 4 bases, leaving 16 bases between the germline ends. CDR3 DNA: TGTGCCAGCAGGATGGACTCAACTAAATACAATGAGCAGTTCTTC. Translated: CASRMDSTKYNEQFF.

This clonotype qualifies as medium-sized (0.01 to 0.1%). The V gene is TRBV29-1, the J gene TRBJ2-1, with 9 bases matching TRBD1. The germline V gene has CDR1 SQVTM and CDR2 ANQGSEA. This CDR3 comprises 14 residues. V dropped 7 bases and J dropped 7; count of bases not matched to a gene: 11. CDR3: CSAQQGARDNEQFF. CDR3 nucleotides: TGCAGCGCACAACAGGGGGCTAGAGATAATGAGCAGTTCTTC.

In the case of this clonotype: The junction differs from germline at one of its ends, possibly a read error. The gene calls are TRBV6-6 and TRBJ2-7, with D tentatively TRBD2 (6 bases). This CDR3 spans 16 amino acids. Germline V lookup: CDR1 MNHNY, CDR2 SVGAGI (reference sequence). Written as DNA, the CDR3 is TGTGCTAGCAGTTACTCTCCTAGCGCGAGCTCCTACGAGCAGTACTTC. Amino acids: CASSYSPSASSYEQYF.

The gene calls are TRBV28 and TRBJ2-3; tentatively, D is TRBD1 (5 bases). The V gene's germline CDR1 is MDHEN and CDR2 SYDVKM. V lost 6 bases, J lost 12 bases, and 19 bases lay in between. The CDR3 is 13 residues long. The CDR3: CASSSAGTGTQYF. For the CDR3, the DNA is TGTGCCAGCAGCTCAGCAGGCACAGGTACTCAGTATTTT.

Turning to this clonotype: Relative to the germline gene, one junction end is altered; a read error may explain this. V gene TRBV6-5 combines with J gene TRBJ1-1; perhaps TRBD1 as D (5 bases). CDR1 and CDR2 from the germline V gene are MNHEY and SVGAGI. The CDR3 has 15 residues. The CDR3 sequence: CASSYFRVLNTEAFF. The CDR3, as DNA: TGTGCCAGCAGTTACTTCAGGGTCCTGAACACTGAAGCCTTCTTT.

About this clonotype: A much larger clone differs by one base, so this may be a read error. J is TRBJ2-1 and V is TRBV24-1, with D hard to call. In germline, CDR1 is KGHDR, CDR2 SFDVKD. Trimming took off 3 bases at V and 5 bases at J, with 7 bases between the two ends. The CDR3 has 13 amino acids. The CDR3 spells CATSDDLNNEQFF. CDR3 nucleotides: TGTGCCACCAGTGATGACTTGAACAATGAGCAGTTCTTC.

The V and J genes are TRBV21-1 and TRBJ2-7; the table's TRBD1 call for D was not verified on the DNA. TRBV21-1 is an annotated pseudogene. CDR3 length equals 16 residues. The CDR3 DNA is TGTGCCAGCAGCAGAACAGGATGGATGGAATCCTACGAGCAGTACTTC. Translating it yields CASSRTGWMESYEQYF.

Details on this clonotype: A much larger clone lies a single base off, so this may be a read error. This sequence joins TRBV28 and TRBJ2-3; D call uncertain. This CDR3 is built from 13 residues. Germline V lookup: CDR1 MDHEN, CDR2 SYDVKM. With 2 bases removed from V and 8 bases from J, the gap between germline ends came to 11 bases. CDR3 sequence: CASSLHGPATQYF. For the CDR3, the DNA is TGTGCCAGCAGTTTACATGGCCCAGCTACGCAGTATTTT.

As regards this clonotype: One junction end does not reproduce the germline sequence, and a read error may be involved. The gene calls are TRBV12-3 or TRBV12-4 and TRBJ2-3, with 7 bases lining up with TRBD1. The CDR3 is 15 amino acids. This chain's CDR3 is CASSKTGENTDTQYF. For the CDR3, the DNA is TGTGCTAGCAGTAAAACAGGGGAGAACACAGATACGCAGTATTTT.

The CDR3 DNA follows: TGTGCCAGCATTGCGGGTAGAGGGCCTTACGAGAACTACTTC. It specifies CASIAGRGPYENYF. V is TRBV6-1 and J is TRBJ2-7; tentatively, D is TRBD2 (5 bases). The V gene lost 7 bases and the J gene lost 13 bases, with 26 bases spanning the gap. The CDR3 is made up of 14 amino acids. Per the germline V gene, CDR1 is MNHNS and CDR2 is SASEGT.

In the case of this clonotype: One junction end disagrees with the germline gene, perhaps due to a read error. This chain links TRBV6-5 with TRBJ2-5; tentatively, D is TRBD2 (6 bases). The CDR3 runs 12 residues. Germline V lookup: CDR1 MNHEY, CDR2 SVGAGI. CDR3 sequence: CASRDSQEAQHF. The CDR3 DNA reads as TGTGCCAGTCGGGACTCACAAGAGGCCCAGCACTTC.

Regarding this clonotype: An end of the junction differs from the germline gene, which may be a read error. V gene TRBV7-8 combines with J gene TRBJ2-7; 8 nucleotides line up with TRBD2. Looked up from germline, CDR1 is SGHVS and CDR2 is FQNEAQ. The CDR3 length is 16 residues. This chain's CDR3 is CASNPTGGGYDYEQYF. DNA of the CDR3: TGCGCCAGCAACCCCACCGGGGGGGGGTACGACTACGAGCAGTACTTC. Using reference TRBV7-8 and TRBJ2-7 for the parts outside the CDR3, the full variable domain is GAGVSQSPRYKVAKRGQDVALRCDPISGHVSLFWYQQALGQGPEFLTYFQNEAQLDKSGLPSDRFFAERPEGSVSTLKIQRTQQEDSAVYLCASNPTGGGYDYEQYFGPGTRLTVT.

J is TRBJ2-1 and V is TRBV6-5; D is tentatively TRBD1 or TRBD2 (5 bases each). The CDR3 has 14 amino acids. Trimming left V 8 bases short and J 10 bases short, with 21 bases between. Germline loops: CDR1 MNHEY, CDR2 SVGAGI. CDR3 sequence: CASCVLGERGEQFF. The CDR3 nucleotides are TGTGCCAGCTGCGTGTTGGGGGAGAGGGGCGAGCAGTTCTTC.

A word on this clonotype: This CDR3 is missing its conserved last phenylalanine or tryptophan, likely due to a read error. V usage is TRBV20-1 and J usage is TRBJ2-7; 8 bases agree with TRBD1. CDR3 length: 15 residues. Germline CDR1 reads DFQATT; CDR2 reads SNEGSKA (reference sequence). V lost 1 base to trimming and J lost 7 bases; unmatched junction nucleotides: 12. The CDR3 region is CSARGDPRGLREQYL. As DNA, the CDR3 is TGCAGTGCTAGAGGAGACCCCAGGGGGCTGAGGGAGCAGTACTTA.

This clonotype occurred once. One end of the junction fails to match germline, which may point to a read error. The chain carries TRBV12-3 or TRBV12-4 and TRBJ2-1, with 9 positions matching TRBD2. The CDR3 covers 15 residues. CDR3 sequence reads: CPSSFAGTSSNEQFF. For the CDR3, the DNA is TGTCCCAGCAGTTTCGCCGGGACTAGCTCCAATGAGCAGTTCTTC.

About this clonotype itself: The junction shows a germline mismatch at one end, possibly a read error. The chain joins TRBV5-1 to TRBJ2-7; tentatively, D is TRBD2 (5 bases). This CDR3 has 15 residues. Germline V gives CDR1 SGHRS, CDR2 YFSETQ. Here the CDR3 reads CARSLGPEGGYEQYF. The CDR3 DNA sequence: TGCGCCAGGAGCTTGGGTCCAGAGGGCGGCTACGAGCAGTACTTC.